The next 25 T cell receptor beta chains were all read from a single sample in a study of T cells after yellow fever vaccination. TCRdb recomputed calls from the 5' RACE reads with MiXCR, one row per CDR3 protein. Altogether about 170,000 distinct CDR3 sequences are present, more than 9.5% being singletons, with the ten largest covering about 38%. Sample: CD8+ T cells sorted from PBMCs, taken 15 days after the yellow fever booster vaccination. These receptors all come from a man aged 18 to 29 who received the YFV17D yellow fever vaccine.

In its sample, this clonotype was seen a few times. The DNA of the CDR3 is TGTGCCAGCAGTTTGGACTTAAGCTCCTACAATGAGCAGTTCTTC. It yields the protein CASSLDLSSYNEQFF. The rearrangement links TRBV12-3 or TRBV12-4 to TRBJ2-1; D is possibly TRBD2 (5 bases). Trimming shortened V by 3 bases and J by 0 bases, and 9 bases separated the two germline ends. There are 15 residues in the CDR3.

This clonotype was counted many times. This sequence joins TRBV7-6 and TRBJ2-4, with TRBD2 identical over 13 bases. The V segment lost 5 bases and the J segment 2 bases; nucleotides outside the gene matches: 6. CDR3 length: 17 amino acids. Germline assignment: CDR1 SGHVS and CDR2 FNYEAQ. The CDR3 DNA sequence: TGTGCCAGCAGCCCAAGACTAGCGGGGGGAACCAAAAACATTCAGTACTTC. Its translation: CASSPRLAGGTKNIQYF.

The rearrangement links TRBV7-2 to TRBJ2-7; no definite D call. Per the germline V gene, CDR1 is SGHTA and CDR2 is FQGNSA. The V end was cut by 0 bases, the J end by 2 bases, with 17 bases between. The length of the CDR3 is 17 residues. This CDR3 is CASSLAPPTYLAYEQYF. The CDR3 DNA reads TGTGCCAGCAGCTTAGCTCCCCCGACGTACCTAGCCTACGAGCAGTACTTC.

The sample holds a few counts of this clonotype. This chain joins TRBV6-4 and TRBJ2-7; possibly TRBD2 for D (5 bases). Trimming left V 7 bases short and J 5 bases short, with 21 bases between. Germline V gene lookup returns CDR1 MRHNA and CDR2 SNTAGT. The CDR3 contains 15 residues. The CDR3 DNA reads TGTGCCAGCAACTGTACCGGGATTTCATGCGACGAGCAGTACTTC. Its translation: CASNCTGISCDEQYF.

This clonotype was seen more than once but under ten times. The rearrangement links TRBV3-1 to TRBJ1-2, with TRBD1 as a possible D gene (6 bases). V lost 4 bases, J lost 3 bases, and 15 bases lay in between. Germline-derived CDR1 and CDR2 are LGHDT and YNNKEL (reference sequence). The CDR3 is made up of 15 amino acids. CDR3 DNA: TGTGCCAGCAGCCCCGCCGCAGGGGTTCACTATGGCTACACCTTC. Amino acids: CASSPAAGVHYGYTF. The variable domain in full, completed from reference TRBV3-1 and TRBJ1-2, reads DTAVSQTPKYLVTQMGNDKSIKCEQNLGHDTMYWYKQDSKKFLKIMFSYNNKELIINETVPNRFSPKSPDKAHLNLHINSLELGDSAVYFCASSPAAGVHYGYTFGSGTRLTVV.

A few counts support this clonotype. The V gene is TRBV5-4, the J gene TRBJ1-1, with D possibly being TRBD1 (5 bases). This CDR3 spans 13 amino acids. Trimming shortened V by 6 bases and J by 1 base, and 10 bases separated the two germline ends. Germline lookup yields CDR1 SGHNT and CDR2 YYREEE (reference sequence). CDR3 amino acids: CASTGGGNTEAFF. CDR3 DNA sequence: TGTGCCAGCACCGGCGGGGGGAACACTGAAGCTTTCTTT.

This chain connects TRBV4-1 to TRBJ2-7, with D possibly being TRBD1 (6 bases). Germline CDR1 MGHRA, CDR2 YSYEKL. V was cut by 1 base and J by 8 bases, with 12 bases left in between. The CDR3 is 13 amino acids. In nucleotides, the CDR3 is TGCGCCAGCAGCCAAGTAGTGGGGGCTCAGCAGTACGTC. It specifies CASSQVVGAQQYV.

This clonotype occurred many times. V gene TRBV7-8 combines with J gene TRBJ2-7; 11 bases agree with TRBD2. This CDR3 region has 15 residues. Germline values: CDR1 SGHVS, CDR2 FQNEAQ. Losses at the gene ends were 7 bases for V and 3 bases for J; bases not matched to a gene: 8. The CDR3 loop is CASTSASGGNYEQYF. CDR3 sequence (DNA): TGTGCCAGCACCTCAGCTAGCGGGGGGAACTACGAGCAGTACTTC.

This clonotype turned up a few times. The chain is built from TRBV7-9 and TRBJ1-2; D not resolved. The V end was cut by 1 base, the J end by 4 bases, with 4 bases between. The CDR3 runs to 12 residues. Germline assignment: CDR1 SEHNR and CDR2 FQNEAQ (reference sequence). The CDR3 nucleotides read TGTGCCAGCAGCTTAGGTCTCTATGGCTACACCTTC. Protein: CASSLGLYGYTF.

This clonotype has just a few counts. The chain carries TRBV7-8 and TRBJ2-1, with TRBD2 matching 7 bases. The CDR3 is made up of 19 amino acids. The germline CDR1 and CDR2 sequences are SGHVS and FQNEAQ. V shed 6 bases, J shed 6 bases, and the junction held 23 bases outside the gene matches. The CDR3 spells CASRAPGGAGSSGGNEQFF. In DNA form, the CDR3 reads TGTGCCAGCAGAGCCCCTGGCGGGGCGGGGTCATCGGGGGGCAATGAGCAGTTCTTC.

The sample holds a few counts of this clonotype. The CDR3 loop is CASSQDSEINYGYTF. The CDR3 nucleotides are TGTGCCAGCAGCCAAGACAGCGAAATTAACTATGGCTACACCTTC. The rearrangement joins TRBV4-2 to TRBJ1-2, with D unresolved. CDR3 length: 15 amino acids. The germline V gene encodes CDR1 LGHNA and CDR2 YNFKEQ. V was clipped by 0 bases and J by 1 base, with 9 bases between them.

This clonotype was observed a handful of times. V and J are TRBV30 and TRBJ2-5, with 8 positions matching TRBD2. Germline V CDR1 and CDR2: GTSNPN, SVGIG (reference sequence). This CDR3 contains 14 residues. V trimming: 2 bases; J trimming: 2 bases; junction bases outside the gene matches: 4. This chain's CDR3 is CAWSSGSRQETQYF. Written as DNA, the CDR3 is TGTGCCTGGAGTAGCGGGAGTAGACAAGAGACCCAGTACTTC.

The chain links TRBV4-3 to TRBJ1-1; 7 bases are shared with TRBD1. Trimming removed 0 bases from V and 3 bases from J; junction bases left unmatched: 13. There are 18 residues in the CDR3. Germline loops: CDR1 LGHNA, CDR2 YSLEER. The CDR3 loop is CASSQDGGGARGDTEAFF. CDR3 DNA: TGCGCCAGCAGCCAAGACGGGGGGGGGGCCAGGGGGGACACTGAAGCTTTCTTT.

This clonotype was detected only a few times. The chain links TRBV6-2 or TRBV6-3 to TRBJ2-1; D unresolved. V gave up 5 bases and J gave up 6 bases, with 5 bases separating them. The germline V gene has CDR1 MNHEY and CDR2 SVGEGT. This CDR3 has 11 amino acids. CDR3 amino acids: CASSNINEQFF. CDR3 in DNA: TGTGCCAGCAGTAACATCAATGAGCAGTTCTTC.

The chain uses TRBV9 and TRBJ1-3, with D possibly matching TRBD1 (6 bases). CDR1 and CDR2 (germline): SGDLS, YYNGEE. CDR3 length: 16 amino acids. Deletions cut 5 bases from V and 1 base from J, with 16 bases between. As DNA, the CDR3 is TGTGCCAGCAGTTTCACAGGGTTAGGGTCTGGAAACACCATATATTTT. Encoded protein: CASSFTGLGSGNTIYF.

The table lists this clonotype with many counts. DNA of the CDR3: TGTGCCAGCGTAGGGCGTCAGGGCCGTGGATCGTCCTACAATGAGCAGTTCTTC. This translates into CASVGRQGRGSSYNEQFF. The V call is TRBV7-9, the J call TRBJ2-1, with D maybe TRBD1 (5 bases). This CDR3 region has 18 residues. The V end was cut by 8 bases, the J end by 1 base, with 24 bases between. Germline assignment: CDR1 SEHNR and CDR2 FQNEAQ (reference sequence).

The J gene is TRBJ1-1, the V gene TRBV30, with 8 bases matching TRBD1. The CDR3 has 16 residues. The germline V gene encodes CDR1 GTSNPN and CDR2 SVGIG (reference sequence). Unmatched junction bases numbered 8, after V lost 0 bases and J lost 2 bases. The CDR3, as DNA: TGTGCCTGGAGTGTTGAACCGGACAGGGTAAACACTGAAGCTTTCTTT. It is translated as CAWSVEPDRVNTEAFF.

The J gene is TRBJ1-4, the V gene TRBV4-1; D might be TRBD1 (6 bases). Germline CDR1 MGHRA, CDR2 YSYEKL. Trimming removed 5 bases at V and 3 bases at J, with 19 bases between. The CDR3 is 17 residues long. The CDR3, as DNA: TGCGCCAGCAGCTCCCGGACAGTGCCAAAAGCTAATGAAAAACTGTTTTTT. Translated: CASSSRTVPKANEKLFF.

This clonotype has more than one count but fewer than ten. The chain joins TRBV9 to TRBJ2-5, with 7 bases fitting TRBD1. CDR3 length equals 15 residues. Germline CDR1 and CDR2: SGDLS and YYNGEE. V shed 2 bases, J shed 5 bases, and the junction held 9 bases outside the gene matches. This chain's CDR3 is CASSVWTGGAETQYF. In DNA, the CDR3 is TGTGCCAGCAGCGTGTGGACAGGAGGAGCGGAGACCCAGTACTTC.

This chain joins TRBV12-3 or TRBV12-4 and TRBJ1-1, with 9 bases lining up with TRBD1. CDR3 length: 18 amino acids. V lost 5 bases and J lost 3; bases outside the gene matches: 16. CDR3 DNA: TGTGCCAGCAGTCATTACAGGGGGCGGTTTTTCGAGGACACTGAAGCTTTCTTT. Encoded protein: CASSHYRGRFFEDTEAFF.

This chain links TRBV11-2 with TRBJ1-2; the D is unclear. Germline V gives CDR1 SGHAT, CDR2 FQNNGV. V was shortened by 9 bases and J by 4 bases, with 9 bases between the two germline ends. The CDR3 runs to 11 residues. In nucleotides, the CDR3 is TGTGCCAGTAAGGGCCGCTATGGCTACACCTTC. Protein product: CASKGRYGYTF.

The chain couples TRBV25-1 to TRBJ2-7; maybe TRBD1 (6 bases). V was cut by 7 bases and J by 7 bases, with 17 bases left in between. Germline V gene lookup returns CDR1 MGHDK and CDR2 SYGVNS. The CDR3 spans 13 residues. The CDR3: CASTGVITREQYF. The DNA of the CDR3 is TGTGCCAGCACAGGGGTAATCACAAGGGAGCAGTACTTC.

This clonotype was found a few times. The V and J genes are TRBV10-3 and TRBJ2-5, with 9 bases identical to TRBD1. In germline, CDR1 is ENHRY, CDR2 SYGVKD. This CDR3 is 17 amino acids long. V lost 6 bases to trimming and J lost 5 bases; unmatched junction nucleotides: 16. The CDR3, as DNA: TGTGCCATCAGCCTTCGGGACAGGGATTCCTCCGCGGAGACCCAGTACTTC. Its translation is CAISLRDRDSSAETQYF.

This clonotype is a singleton in its sample. The chain couples TRBV20-1 to TRBJ2-1; 10 bases align to TRBD2. Germline lookup yields CDR1 DFQATT and CDR2 SNEGSKA (reference sequence). J lost 0 bases, V lost 1 base, and 9 bases had no gene match. The CDR3 consists of 18 residues. The CDR3 spells CSARGRLAGVSSYNEQFF. CDR3 nucleotide sequence: TGCAGTGCTAGAGGAAGGCTAGCGGGGGTAAGCTCCTACAATGAGCAGTTCTTC.

The gene calls are TRBV28 and TRBJ2-7, with 8 bases that match TRBD2. Trimming removed 3 bases from V and 2 bases from J; junction bases left unmatched: 9. The CDR3 has 16 residues. CDR1 MDHEN and CDR2 SYDVKM come from the germline V gene. The CDR3 sequence is CASSFHLAGLTYEQYF. The CDR3 DNA sequence: TGTGCCAGCAGTTTTCACCTAGCGGGCTTAACCTACGAGCAGTACTTC.